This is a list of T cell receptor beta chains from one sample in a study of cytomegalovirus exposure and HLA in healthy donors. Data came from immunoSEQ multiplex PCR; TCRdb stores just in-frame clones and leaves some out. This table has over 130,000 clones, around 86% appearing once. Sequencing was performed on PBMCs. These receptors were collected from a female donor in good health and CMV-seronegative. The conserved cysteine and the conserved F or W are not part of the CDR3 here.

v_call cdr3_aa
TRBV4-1 ASSPSVHSYEQY
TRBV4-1 ASSQDSRGNEQF
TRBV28 ASSIQVPPNTGELF
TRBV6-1 ASSEAWRLYEQY
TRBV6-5 ASSYGGGVYEQY
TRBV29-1 SGHGGGEQY
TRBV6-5 ASSYSGEVEAF
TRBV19 ASTKSGYTDTQY
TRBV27 ASSLSGTSGSLYEQY
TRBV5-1 ASSFTGGTDTQY
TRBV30 AWGQGGTGELF
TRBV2 ASSWDKNTGELF
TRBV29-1 SVEAGYNEKLF
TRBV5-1 ASSLAGSGSQNIQY
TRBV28 ASLIPGGGQGAFGYT
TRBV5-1 ASSPRDRVNYGYT
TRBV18 ASSPRRTGWTGELF
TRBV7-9 ASSLKASGSGEQY
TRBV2 ASSEQETQY
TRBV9 ASSADLAGGRTGELF
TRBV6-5 ASSLGPDYGYT
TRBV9 ASSTGGNQPQH
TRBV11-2 ASSLKDRGLRGNEKLF
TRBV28 ASSLPTGEAF
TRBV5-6 ASSLADYEQY
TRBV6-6 ASSYEGDTEAF
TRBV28 ASSLLNRGASYTIY
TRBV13 ASSLPLYNEQF
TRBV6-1 ASSEAAVPFSYNEQF
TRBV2 ASTEKGWGEYGYT
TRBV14 ASSQDTDSWYGYT
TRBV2 ATIQNTEAF
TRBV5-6 ASRKSGQGSQPQH
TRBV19 ASSPHGQDGGQF
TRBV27 ASSLSGLAGFDTQY
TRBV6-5 ASSYLPGLNFYGYT
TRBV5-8 ASSLGTGITYEQY
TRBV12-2 ASHPSVAPSTDTQY
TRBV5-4 ASSLATSSYNEQF
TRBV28 AVGQGVIGYT
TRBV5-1 ASSLIISGRDEQY
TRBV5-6 ASSLTGAATNEKLF
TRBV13 ASSLYSSNYGYT
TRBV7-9 ASSRGGYGYT
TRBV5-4 ASSPRTSAAADTQY
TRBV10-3 AISEHRQDSNQPQH
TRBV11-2 ASSLPSGDGSTDTQY
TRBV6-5 ASSGGTSGSYEQF
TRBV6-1 ASSEALLKETGLSGNTIY
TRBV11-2 ASSTDRGQPQH